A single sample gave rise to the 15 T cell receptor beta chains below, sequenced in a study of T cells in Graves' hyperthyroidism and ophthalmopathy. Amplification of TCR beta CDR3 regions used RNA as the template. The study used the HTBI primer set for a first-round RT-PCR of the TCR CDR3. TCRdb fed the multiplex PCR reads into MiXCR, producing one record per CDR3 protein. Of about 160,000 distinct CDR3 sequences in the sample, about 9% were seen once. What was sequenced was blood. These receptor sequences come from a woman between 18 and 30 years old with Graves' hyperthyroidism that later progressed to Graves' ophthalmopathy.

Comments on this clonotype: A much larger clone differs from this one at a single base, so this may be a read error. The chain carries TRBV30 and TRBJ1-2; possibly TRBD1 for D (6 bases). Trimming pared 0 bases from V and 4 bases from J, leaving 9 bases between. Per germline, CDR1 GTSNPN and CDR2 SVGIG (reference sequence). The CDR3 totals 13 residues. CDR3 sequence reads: CAWSVVGGYGYTF. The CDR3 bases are TGTGCCTGGAGTGTAGTAGGGGGCTATGGCTACACCTTC.

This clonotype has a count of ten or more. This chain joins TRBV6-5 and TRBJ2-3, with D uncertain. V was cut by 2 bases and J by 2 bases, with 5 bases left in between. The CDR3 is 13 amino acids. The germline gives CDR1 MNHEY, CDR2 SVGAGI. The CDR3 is CASSYRATDTQYF. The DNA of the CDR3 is TGTGCCAGCAGTTACAGAGCCACAGATACGCAGTATTTT.

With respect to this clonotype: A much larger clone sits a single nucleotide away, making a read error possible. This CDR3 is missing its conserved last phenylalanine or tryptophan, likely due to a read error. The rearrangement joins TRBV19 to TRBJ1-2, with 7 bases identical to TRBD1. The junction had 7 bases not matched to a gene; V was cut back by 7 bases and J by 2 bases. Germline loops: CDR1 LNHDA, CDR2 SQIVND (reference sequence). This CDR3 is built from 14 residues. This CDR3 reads CASIPTGWNYGYTL. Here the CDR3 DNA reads TGTGCCAGTATCCCGACAGGGTGGAACTATGGCTACACCCTC.

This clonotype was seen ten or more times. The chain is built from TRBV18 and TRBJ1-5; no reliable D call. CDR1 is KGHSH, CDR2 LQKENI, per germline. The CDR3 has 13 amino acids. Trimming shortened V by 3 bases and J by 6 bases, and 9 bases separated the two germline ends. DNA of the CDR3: TGTGCCAGCTCACCCGATTTCGGTCAGCCCCAGCATTTT. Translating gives CASSPDFGQPQHF. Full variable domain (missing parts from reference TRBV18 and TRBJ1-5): NAGVMQNPRHLVRRRGQEARLRCSPMKGHSHVYWYRQLPEEGLKFMVYLQKENIIDESGMPKERFSAEFPKEGPSILRIQQVVRGDSAAYFCASSPDFGQPQHFGDGTRLSIL.

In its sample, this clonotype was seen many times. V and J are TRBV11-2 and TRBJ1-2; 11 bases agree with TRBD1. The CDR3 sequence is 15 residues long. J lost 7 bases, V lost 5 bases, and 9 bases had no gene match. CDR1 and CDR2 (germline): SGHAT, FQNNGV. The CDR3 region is CASSPRTGGVGGYTF. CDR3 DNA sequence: TGTGCCAGCAGCCCCAGGACAGGGGGCGTAGGTGGCTACACCTTC.

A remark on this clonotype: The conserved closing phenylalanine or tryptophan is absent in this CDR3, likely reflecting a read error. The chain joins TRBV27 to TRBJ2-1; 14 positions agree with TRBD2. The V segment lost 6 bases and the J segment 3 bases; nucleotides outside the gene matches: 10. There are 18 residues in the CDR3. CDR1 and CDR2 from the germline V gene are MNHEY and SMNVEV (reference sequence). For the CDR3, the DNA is TGTGCCAGCAGACCCGGGACTAGCGGGAGCCCACGCTACAATGAGCAGTTCCTC. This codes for CASRPGTSGSPRYNEQFL.

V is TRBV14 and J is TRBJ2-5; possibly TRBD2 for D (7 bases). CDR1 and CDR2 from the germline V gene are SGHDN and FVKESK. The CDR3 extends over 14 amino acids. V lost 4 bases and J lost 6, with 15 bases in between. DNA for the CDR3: TGTGCCAGCAGCCTTGGGGGGGGCGTGCAGACCCAGTACTTC. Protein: CASSLGGGVQTQYF.

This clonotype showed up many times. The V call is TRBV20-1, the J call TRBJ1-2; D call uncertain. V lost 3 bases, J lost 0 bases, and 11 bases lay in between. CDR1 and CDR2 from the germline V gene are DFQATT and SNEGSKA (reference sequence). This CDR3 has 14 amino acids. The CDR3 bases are TGCAGTGCTAGCACCATAACATCTAACTATGGCTACACCTTC. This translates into CSASTITSNYGYTF.

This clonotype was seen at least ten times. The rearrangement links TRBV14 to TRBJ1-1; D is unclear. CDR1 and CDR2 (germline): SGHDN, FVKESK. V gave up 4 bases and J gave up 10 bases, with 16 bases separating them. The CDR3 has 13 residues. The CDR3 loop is CASSPTSLRVAFF. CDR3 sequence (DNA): TGTGCCAGCAGCCCCACGTCCCTTCGTGTAGCTTTCTTT.

This CDR3 reads CASSTSTSGSLKYF. Written as DNA, the CDR3 is TGTGCCAGTAGTACGTCGACTAGCGGGAGCTTAAAGTACTTC. The rearrangement links TRBV19 to TRBJ2-5, with TRBD2 matching over 12 bases. This CDR3 has 14 amino acids. Germline values: CDR1 LNHDA, CDR2 SQIVND (reference sequence). After removal of 4 bases from V and 12 bases from J, the junction contained 9 bases not matched to a gene. Combining the CDR3 with reference TRBV19 and TRBJ2-5 gives the whole variable domain DGGITQSPKYLFRKEGQNVTLSCEQNLNHDAMYWYRQDPGQGLRLIYYSQIVNDFQKGDIAEGYSVSREKKESFPLTVTSAQKNPTAFYLCASSTSTSGSLKYFGPGTRLLVL.

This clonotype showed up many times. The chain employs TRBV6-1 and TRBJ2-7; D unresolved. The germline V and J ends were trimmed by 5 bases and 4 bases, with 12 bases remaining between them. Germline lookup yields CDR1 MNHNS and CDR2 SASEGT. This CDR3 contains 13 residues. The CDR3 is CASSLSIGYEQYF. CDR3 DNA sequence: TGTGCCAGCAGTCTTTCGATCGGGTACGAGCAGTACTTC.

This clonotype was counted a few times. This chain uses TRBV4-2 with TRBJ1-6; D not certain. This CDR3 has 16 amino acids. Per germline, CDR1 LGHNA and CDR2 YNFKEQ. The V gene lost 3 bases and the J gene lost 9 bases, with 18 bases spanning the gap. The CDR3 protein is CASSHVRSSSGSPLHF. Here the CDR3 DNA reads TGTGCCAGCAGCCACGTCCGTAGTAGTAGTGGTTCACCCCTCCACTTT.

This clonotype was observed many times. The CDR3 DNA is TGCAGTGCTAGTGTAGCGGCTACAACCAATGAGCAGTTCTTC. Encoded protein: CSASVAATTNEQFF. The chain carries TRBV20-1 and TRBJ2-1; D might be TRBD2 (6 bases). The ends were cut back, 3 bases at V and 6 bases at J, with 15 bases in the middle. Germline V lookup: CDR1 DFQATT, CDR2 SNEGSKA (reference sequence). The CDR3 is 14 residues long.

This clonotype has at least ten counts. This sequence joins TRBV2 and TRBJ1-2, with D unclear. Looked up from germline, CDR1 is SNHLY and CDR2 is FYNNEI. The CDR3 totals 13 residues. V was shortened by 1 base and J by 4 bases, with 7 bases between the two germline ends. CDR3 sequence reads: CASSEVASYGYTF. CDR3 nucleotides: TGTGCCAGCAGTGAAGTAGCCAGCTATGGCTACACCTTC.

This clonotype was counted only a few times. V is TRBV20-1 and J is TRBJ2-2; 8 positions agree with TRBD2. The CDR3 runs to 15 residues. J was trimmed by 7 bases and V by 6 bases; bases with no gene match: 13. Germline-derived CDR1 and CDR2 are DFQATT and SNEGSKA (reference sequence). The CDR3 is CSATPRSGEGGELFF. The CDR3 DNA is TGCAGTGCCACCCCGCGTAGCGGGGAGGGCGGGGAGCTGTTTTTT.